The sequence of this T cell receptor beta chain was determined in a study of shared clonotypes between healthy human individuals. Study-level points and caveats: There were few donors, and this limited the genetic and exposure-history diversity represented.

In the naive CD8 group, cells lacked CD45RO and were positively selected for CCR7, so terminally differentiated effector memory CD45RA+ cells were left out. Participating donors were healthy, HIV-negative adults free of recent acute infections or vaccinations. In the original processing: Junction-only immunoSEQ sequences carried no quality scores, so filtering differed. Assay used: immunoSEQ multiplex PCR; TCRdb lists only in-frame clones, some missing. The V and J calls and the clone size are those of that table, but D and trimming were determined from the DNA. This table has about 2.1 million clones, approximately 92% appearing once. To note about this clone: Antigen unknown.

Trimming removed 3 bases from V and 4 bases from J; junction bases left unmatched: 9. The CDR3 extends over 16 amino acids. Germline V gives CDR1 SGHVS, CDR2 FQNEAQ. This TCR derives from a man aged 18 to 30 in good health. Some clones in this sample may be carry-over from other donors' samples. The chain couples TRBV7-8 to TRBJ2-3; 8 nucleotides agree with TRBD2. Sequenced sample: naive CD8+ T cells from PBMCs. CDR3 sequence reads: CASSFTGTSWPDTQYF. The CDR3 DNA reads TGTGCCAGCAGCTTCACAGGGACTAGTTGGCCAGATACGCAGTATTTT.